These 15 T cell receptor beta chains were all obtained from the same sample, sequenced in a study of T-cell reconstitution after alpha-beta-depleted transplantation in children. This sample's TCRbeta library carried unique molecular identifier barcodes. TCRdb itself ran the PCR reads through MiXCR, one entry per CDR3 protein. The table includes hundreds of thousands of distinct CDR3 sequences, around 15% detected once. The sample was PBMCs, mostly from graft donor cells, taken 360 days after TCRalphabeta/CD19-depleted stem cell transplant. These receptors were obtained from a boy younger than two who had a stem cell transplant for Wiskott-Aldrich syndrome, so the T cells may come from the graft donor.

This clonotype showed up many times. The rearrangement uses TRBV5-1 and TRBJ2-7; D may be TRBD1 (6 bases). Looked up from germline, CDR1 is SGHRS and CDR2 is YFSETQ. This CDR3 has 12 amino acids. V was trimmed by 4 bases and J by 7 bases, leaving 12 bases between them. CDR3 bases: TGCGCCAGCAGCGTAACAGGGCTGGAGCAGTACTTC. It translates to CASSVTGLEQYF.

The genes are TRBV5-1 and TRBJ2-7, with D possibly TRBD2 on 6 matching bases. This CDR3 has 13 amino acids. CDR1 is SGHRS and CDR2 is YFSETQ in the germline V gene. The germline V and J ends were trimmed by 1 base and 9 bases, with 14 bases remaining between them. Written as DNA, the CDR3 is TGCGCCAGCAGCTTGTGGGGGGAGTATCTGCAGTACTTC. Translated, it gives CASSLWGEYLQYF. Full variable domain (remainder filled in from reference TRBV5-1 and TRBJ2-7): KAGVTQTPRYLIKTRGQQVTLSCSPISGHRSVSWYQQTPGQGLQFLFEYFSETQRNKGNFPGRFSGRQFSNSRSEMNVSTLELGDSALYLCASSLWGEYLQYFGPGTRLTVT.

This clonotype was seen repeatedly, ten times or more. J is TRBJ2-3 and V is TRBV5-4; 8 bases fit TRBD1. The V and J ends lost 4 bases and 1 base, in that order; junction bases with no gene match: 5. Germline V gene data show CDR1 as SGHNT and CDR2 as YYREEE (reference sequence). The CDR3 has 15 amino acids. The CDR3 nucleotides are TGTGCCAGCAGCCGTGGGGGACAGGGCACAGATACGCAGTATTTT. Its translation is CASSRGGQGTDTQYF.

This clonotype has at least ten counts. The CDR3 DNA is TGTGCCAGCAGCTCCTCCCTGCAGGGAACCCAGTACTTC. This sequence encodes CASSSSLQGTQYF. This chain connects TRBV5-5 to TRBJ2-5; D perhaps matches TRBD1 (5 bases). V was pared by 3 bases and J by 8 bases, with 14 bases between. There are 13 residues in the CDR3. Germline assignment: CDR1 SGHKS and CDR2 YYEKEE (reference sequence).

This CDR3 reads CASSYFGTGYVDGYTF. The CDR3 DNA is TGCGCCAGCAGCTACTTTGGGACAGGGTATGTTGATGGCTACACCTTC. This chain joins TRBV5-1 and TRBJ1-2; TRBD1 matches 9 bases. CDR1 SGHRS and CDR2 YFSETQ come from the germline V gene. CDR3 length: 16 residues. V trimming: 3 bases; J trimming: 6 bases; junction bases outside the gene matches: 12.

This chain's CDR3 is CASSQGHRADEKLFF. In DNA, the CDR3 is TGCGCCAGCAGCCAAGGGCACAGGGCTGATGAAAAACTGTTTTTT. This sequence joins TRBV4-1 and TRBJ1-4; D is possibly TRBD1 (6 bases). CDR1 and CDR2 (germline): MGHRA, YSYEKL. This CDR3 comprises 15 residues. The V end lost 1 base, the J end lost 6 bases, and 12 bases lay between the germline ends.

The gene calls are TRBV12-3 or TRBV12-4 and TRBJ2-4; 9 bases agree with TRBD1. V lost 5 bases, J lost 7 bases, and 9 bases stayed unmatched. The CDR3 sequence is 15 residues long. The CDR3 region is CASSPSGTGPNIQYF. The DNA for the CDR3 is TGTGCCAGCAGTCCCTCCGGGACAGGGCCTAACATTCAGTACTTC.

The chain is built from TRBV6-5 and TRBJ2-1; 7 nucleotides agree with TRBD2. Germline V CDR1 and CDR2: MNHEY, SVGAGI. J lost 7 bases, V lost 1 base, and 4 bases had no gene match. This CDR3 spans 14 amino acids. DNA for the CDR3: TGTGCCAGCAGTTACTGGACTAGTCGGAATGAGCAGTTCTTC. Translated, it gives CASSYWTSRNEQFF.

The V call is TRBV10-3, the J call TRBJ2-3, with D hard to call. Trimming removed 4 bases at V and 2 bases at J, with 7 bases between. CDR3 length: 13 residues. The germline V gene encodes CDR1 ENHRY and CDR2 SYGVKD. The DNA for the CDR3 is TGTGCCATCAGTGGTAAAGTCACAGATACGCAGTATTTT. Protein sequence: CAISGKVTDTQYF.

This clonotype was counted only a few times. CDR3 protein: CASSLSAGWDVNYEQYF. The CDR3 DNA follows: TGTGCCAGCAGTTTATCCGCCGGCTGGGACGTCAACTACGAGCAGTACTTC. The rearrangement joins TRBV12-3 or TRBV12-4 to TRBJ2-7, with D perhaps given as TRBD1 or TRBD2 (5 bases each). The ends were cut back, 2 bases at V and 3 bases at J, with 20 bases in the middle. This CDR3 contains 17 residues.

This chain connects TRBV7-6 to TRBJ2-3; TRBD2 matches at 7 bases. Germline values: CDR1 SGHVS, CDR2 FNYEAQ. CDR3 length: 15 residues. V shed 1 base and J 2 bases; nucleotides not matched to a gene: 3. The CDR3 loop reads CASSLVQRDTDTQYF. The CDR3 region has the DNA TGTGCCAGCAGCTTAGTTCAGCGGGACACAGATACGCAGTATTTT.

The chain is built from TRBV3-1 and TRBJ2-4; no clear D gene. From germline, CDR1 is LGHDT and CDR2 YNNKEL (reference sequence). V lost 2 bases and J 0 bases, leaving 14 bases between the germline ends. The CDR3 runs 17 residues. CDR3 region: CASSQSWASIAKNIQYF. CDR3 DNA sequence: TGTGCCAGCAGCCAAAGTTGGGCGAGTATAGCCAAAAACATTCAGTACTTC.

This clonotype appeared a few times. As DNA, the CDR3 is TGTGCCAGCAGTTACTCAACTCCTTCTGAAGCTTTCTTT. It codes for CASSYSTPSEAFF. This chain links TRBV6-5 with TRBJ1-1, with D uncertain. Germline V CDR1 and CDR2: MNHEY, SVGAGI. The CDR3 has 13 residues. V shed 0 bases and J shed 6 bases, with 8 bases lying between them.

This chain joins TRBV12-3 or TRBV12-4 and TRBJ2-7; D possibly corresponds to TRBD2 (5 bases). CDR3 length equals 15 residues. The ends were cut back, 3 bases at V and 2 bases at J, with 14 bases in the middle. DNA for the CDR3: TGTGCCAGCAGTTTGGGTGAGGGCTTAGCCTACGAGCAGTACTTC. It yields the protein CASSLGEGLAYEQYF.

Here the CDR3 DNA reads TGTGCCAGCTCACCTTGGAGCCTCTATGGCTACACCTTC. Its protein product is CASSPWSLYGYTF. The V call is TRBV18, the J call TRBJ1-2; D gene unclear. From germline, CDR1 is KGHSH and CDR2 LQKENI. This CDR3 contains 13 residues. V shed 3 bases and J shed 4 bases, with 9 bases lying between them.